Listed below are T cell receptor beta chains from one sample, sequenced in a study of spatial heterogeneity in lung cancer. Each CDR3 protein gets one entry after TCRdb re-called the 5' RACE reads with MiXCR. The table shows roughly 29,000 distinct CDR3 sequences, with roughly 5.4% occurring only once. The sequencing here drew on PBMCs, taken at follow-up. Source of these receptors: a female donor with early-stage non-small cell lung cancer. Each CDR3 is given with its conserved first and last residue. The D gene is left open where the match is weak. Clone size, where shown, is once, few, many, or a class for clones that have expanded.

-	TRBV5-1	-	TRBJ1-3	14	CASSLEGSGNTIYF	TGCGCCAGCAGCTTGGAGGGCTCTGGAAACACCATATATTTT
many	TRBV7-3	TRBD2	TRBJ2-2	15	CASSPGGGGTGELFF	TGTGCCAGCAGCCCGGGGGGTGGTGGCACCGGGGAGCTGTTTTTT
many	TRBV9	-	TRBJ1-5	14	CASSVDGINQPQHF	TGTGCCAGCAGCGTAGATGGCATTAATCAGCCCCAGCATTTT
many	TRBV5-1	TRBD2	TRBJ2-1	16	CASSLEAISGSNEQFF	TGCGCCAGCAGCTTGGAGGCGATTAGCGGGAGCAATGAGCAGTTCTTC
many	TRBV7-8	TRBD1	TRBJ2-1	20	CASILTAGTGELVLDNEQFF	TGTGCCAGCATCCTTACCGCCGGGACAGGGGAGTTGGTTTTGGACAATGAGCAGTTCTTC
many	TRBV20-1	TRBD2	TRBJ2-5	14	CSASGLAGGETQYF	TGCAGTGCTAGTGGGCTAGCGGGCGGAGAGACCCAGTACTTC
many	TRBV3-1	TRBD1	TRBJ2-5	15	CASSHRDRGQETQYF	TGTGCCAGCAGCCACCGGGACAGGGGACAAGAGACCCAGTACTTC
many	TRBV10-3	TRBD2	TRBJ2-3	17	CAISVKGLADMADTQYF	TGTGCCATCAGTGTAAAAGGGCTAGCGGATATGGCAGATACGCAGTATTTT
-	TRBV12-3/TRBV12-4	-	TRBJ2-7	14	CASSPVEGLNEQYF	TGTGCCAGCAGTCCCGTGGAGGGACTCAACGAGCAGTACTTC
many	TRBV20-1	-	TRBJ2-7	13	CSAPTRAAYEQYF	TGCAGTGCCCCGACTCGGGCGGCCTACGAGCAGTACTTC
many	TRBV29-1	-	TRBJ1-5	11	CSVEDRGTQHF	TGCAGCGTTGAAGATCGCGGGACCCAGCATTTT
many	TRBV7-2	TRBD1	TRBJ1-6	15	CASSSGGSYNSPLHF	TGTGCCAGCAGCTCAGGGGGCTCCTATAATTCACCCCTCCACTTT
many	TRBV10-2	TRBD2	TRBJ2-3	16	CASSESWLADTDTQYF	TGCGCCAGCAGTGAGTCCTGGCTAGCGGATACAGATACGCAGTATTTT
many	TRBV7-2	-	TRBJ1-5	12	CASSPTNQPQHF	TGTGCCAGCAGCCCGACCAATCAGCCCCAGCATTTT
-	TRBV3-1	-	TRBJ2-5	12	CASSQQRQTQYF	TGTGCCAGCAGCCAGCAGAGGCAGACCCAGTACTTC
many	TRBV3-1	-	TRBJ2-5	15	CASSQGQVPQETQYF	TGTGCCAGCAGCCAAGGACAGGTTCCTCAAGAGACCCAGTACTTC
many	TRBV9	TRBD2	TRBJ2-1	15	CASSAGTTNYNEQFF	TGTGCCAGCAGCGCCGGGACTACAAACTACAATGAGCAGTTCTTC
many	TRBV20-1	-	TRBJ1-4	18	CSARHPDYPTGLNEKLFF	TGCAGTGCTAGACATCCCGATTACCCAACAGGACTTAATGAAAAACTGTTTTTT
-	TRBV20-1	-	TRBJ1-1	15	CSASEDSHMNTEAFF	TGCAGTGCTAGTGAAGACAGCCACATGAACACTGAAGCTTTCTTC
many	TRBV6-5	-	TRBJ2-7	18	CASSYSVRGDRTYYEQYF	TGTGCCAGCAGTTACTCGGTTCGGGGGGACAGGACCTACTACGAGCAGTACTTC
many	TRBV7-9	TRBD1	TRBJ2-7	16	CASSYPGGSLSYEQYF	TGTGCCAGCAGCTACCCAGGGGGCTCCCTCTCCTACGAGCAGTACTTC
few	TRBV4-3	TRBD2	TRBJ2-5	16	CASSPHSGGPGETQYF	TGCGCCAGCAGCCCGCATAGCGGGGGGCCGGGAGAGACCCAGTACTTC
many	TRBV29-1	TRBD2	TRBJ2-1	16	CSVEGEGGRWGIEQFF	TGCAGCGTTGAAGGGGAGGGAGGTCGGTGGGGGATTGAGCAGTTCTTC
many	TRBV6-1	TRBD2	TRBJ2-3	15	CASSPGTSGTDTQYF	TGTGCCAGCAGCCCTGGGACTAGCGGCACAGATACGCAGTATTTT
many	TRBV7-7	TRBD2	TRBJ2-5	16	CASSLAGTGPQETQYF	TGTGCTAGCAGCTTAGCGGGAACGGGACCACAAGAGACCCAGTACTTC
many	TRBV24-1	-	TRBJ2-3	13	CATSDWGTDTQYF	TGTGCCACCAGTGATTGGGGCACAGATACGCAGTATTTT
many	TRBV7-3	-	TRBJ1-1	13	CASSLWVNTEAFF	TGTGCCAGCAGCTTATGGGTGAACACTGAAGCTTTCTTT
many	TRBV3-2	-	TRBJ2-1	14	CASRGLADYNEQFF	TGTGCCAGCAGGGGACTAGCGGATTACAATGAGCAGTTCTTC
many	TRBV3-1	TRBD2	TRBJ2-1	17	CASSSPGLAGPYNEQFF	TGTGCCAGCAGCAGCCCCGGACTAGCTGGGCCCTACAATGAGCAGTTCTTC
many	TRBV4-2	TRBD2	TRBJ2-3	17	CASSQGGSGERGDTQYF	TGTGCCAGCAGCCAGGGGGGGAGCGGGGAGCGAGGAGATACGCAGTATTTT
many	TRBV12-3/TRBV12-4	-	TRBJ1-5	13	CASSFAANQPQHF	TGTGCCAGCAGTTTTGCAGCTAATCAGCCCCAGCATTTT
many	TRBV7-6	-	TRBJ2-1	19	CASSRFAPNFVGGHNEQFF	TGTGCCAGCAGCCGTTTTGCCCCCAATTTCGTAGGCGGGCACAATGAGCAGTTCTTC
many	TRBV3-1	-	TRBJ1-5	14	CASSQQGSNQPQHF	TGTGCCAGCAGCCAACAGGGGAGCAATCAGCCCCAGCATTTT
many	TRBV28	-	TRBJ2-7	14	CASREPGQNYEQYF	TGTGCCAGCAGAGAGCCGGGACAAAACTACGAGCAGTACTTC
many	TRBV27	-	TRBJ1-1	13	CASSLGRATEAFF	TGTGCCAGCAGTTTGGGCAGGGCCACTGAAGCTTTCTTT
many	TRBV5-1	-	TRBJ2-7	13	CASSLGKAYEQYF	TGCGCCAGCAGCTTGGGGAAAGCCTACGAGCAGTACTTC
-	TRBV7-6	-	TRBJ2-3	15	CASSLQESGTDTQYF	TGTGCCAGCAGCTTGCAAGAGTCGGGCACAGATACGCAGTATTTT
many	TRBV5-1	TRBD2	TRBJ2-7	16	CASSFSPGTSGYEQYF	TGCGCCAGCAGCTTTTCACCCGGGACTAGCGGCTACGAGCAGTACTTC
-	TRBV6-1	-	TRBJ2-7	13	CASSERYGMKQYF	TGTGCCAGCAGTGAAAGGTACGGAATGAAGCAGTACTTC
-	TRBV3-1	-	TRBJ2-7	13	CASSQNRNYEQYF	TGTGCCAGCAGCCAAAACAGGAACTACGAGCAGTACTTC
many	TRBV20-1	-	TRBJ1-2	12	CSARHSVYGYTF	TGCAGTGCTAGACACAGCGTATATGGCTACACCTTC
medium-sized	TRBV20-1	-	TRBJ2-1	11	CSASYYNEQFF	TGCAGTGCTAGCTATTACAATGAGCAGTTCTTC
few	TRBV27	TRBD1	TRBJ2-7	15	CASSYGTAKVYEQYF	TGTGCCAGCAGTTACGGGACAGCCAAAGTCTACGAGCAGTACTTC
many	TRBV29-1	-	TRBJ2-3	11	CSVERTDTQYF	TGCAGCGTGGAAAGAACAGATACGCAGTATTTT